This section outlines one TCR beta chain sequence together with its context. The entry originates in a study of blood T cell repertoires in COVID-19. Study-level information: PBMCs, B-cell-depleted T cells, or T cells provided the cDNA or gDNA that made up the material.

In germline, CDR1 is SGHTA, CDR2 FQGNSA. This CDR3 spans 19 amino acids. The V segment lost 2 bases and the J segment 5 bases; nucleotides outside the gene matches: 16. The repertoire was sequenced with immunoSEQ multiplex PCR; TCRdb's copy has only in-frame clones and lacks some. The sample has about 180,000 clones, roughly 88% seen once. Donors were grouped by their self-reported clinical history. Two consecutive negative NP/OP PCR tests, clearance, or resolved symptoms defined Cohort 3 recovery. The receptor was derived from a woman in her 30s who had recovered from COVID-19. The rearrangement links TRBV7-2 to TRBJ2-3; TRBD2 aligns across 10 bases. Input material: PBMCs or T cells enriched from blood (not recorded which). CDR3 sequence reads: CASSLTTAGGPDLGDTQYF. Here the CDR3 DNA reads TGTGCCAGCAGCTTAACGACAGCGGGAGGGCCTGACTTGGGAGATACGCAGTATTTT.